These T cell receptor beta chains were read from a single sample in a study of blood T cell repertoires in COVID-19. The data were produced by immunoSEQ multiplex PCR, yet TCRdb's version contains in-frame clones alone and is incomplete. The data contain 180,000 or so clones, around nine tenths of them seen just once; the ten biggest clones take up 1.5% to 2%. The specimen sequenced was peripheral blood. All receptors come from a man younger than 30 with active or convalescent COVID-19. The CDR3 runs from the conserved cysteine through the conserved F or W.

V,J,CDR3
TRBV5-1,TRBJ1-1,CASSLDSLNTEAFF
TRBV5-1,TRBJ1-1,CASSPKTGVKDEAFF
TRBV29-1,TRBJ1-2,CSVQGRNGYTF
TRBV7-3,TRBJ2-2,CASSLRKSSGSDGELFF
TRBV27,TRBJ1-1,CASGQLGSEAFF
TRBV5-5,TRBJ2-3,CASSHGRARSTDTQYF
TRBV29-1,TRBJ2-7,CSVNKEAVAGGASEQYF
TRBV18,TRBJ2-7,CASSPSGSRYEQYF
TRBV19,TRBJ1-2,CASSFGQVLGYTF
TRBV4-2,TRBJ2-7,CASSQDGRFDRASGQYF
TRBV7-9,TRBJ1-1,CASSPKRRVGTEAFF
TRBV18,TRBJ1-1,CASTLGGRDTEAFF